This T cell receptor beta chain is drawn from a study of metastatic and nonmetastatic thyroid tumors. From the PCR reads, TCRdb re-called clones with MiXCR. Of some 31,000 clones detected, roughly 15% appear once; the ten largest clones hold 6.5% to 8.5%. The V end lost 6 bases, the J end lost 0 bases, and 11 bases lay between the germline ends. Germline V gene data show CDR1 as LNHDA and CDR2 as SQIVND (reference sequence). The CDR3 has 14 amino acids. Until they underwent thyroid surgery, no patient had received any treatment. This clone is medium-sized within its sample. Its cognate antigen is unknown. Whole-study results and caveats: TCR beta diversity was reportedly significantly higher in malignant thyroid tumors than benign nodules, in blood and tumor.

The V and J genes are TRBV19 and TRBJ1-1; a weak D match, TRBD1 (6 bases). The sequence derives from a female donor with papillary thyroid cancer or a benign thyroid nodule (not recorded which). Some clones in this sample may be carry-over from other donors' samples. What was sequenced was blood. CDR3 loop: CASRDGQLNTEAFF. DNA for the CDR3: TGTGCCAGTAGGGATGGACAGCTGAACACTGAAGCTTTCTTT.